Sequencing of this TCR beta chain was carried out in a study (dated by TCRdb to 2016 to 2017). As for the study more broadly: To characterize human CD8+ TCR repertoires that recognize immunodominant viral antigens, the researchers relied on sequence and structural analyses. The paper as a whole reports these results and caveats: According to the report, the CD8+ TCR repertoires were highly diverse, and those specific to different immunodominant viral antigens were distinct from each other.

As to this clonotype: Its antigen is not yet known. A much larger clone differs by one base, so this may be a read error.

TCRdb names Illumina HiSeq 2500 as the instrument used. Using fastp trimming at Q25 and MiXCR clonotype assembly, TCRdb reanalyzed the public sequencing data and kept in-frame beta chains. Here each entry gathers all rows of one CDR3 protein and keeps the most common genes and DNA. The table kept for this sample lists around 100 distinct CDR3 sequences. The sequence was collected from a male donor. The material sequenced was CD8+ T cells (not recorded whether cultured).

The DNA sequence is given as TGCAGTGCTAGAGGTCCAGGGCTAGCGGCCTACAATGAGCAGTTCTTC. Its translation is CSARGPGLAAYNEQFF. Here the chain combines TRBV20-1 and TRBJ2-1; 7 central bases correspond to TRBD2. CDR1 and CDR2 (DFQATT, SNEGSKA) derive from the germline V gene (reference sequence). The CDR3 starts with the cysteine, ends with the phenylalanine, and has 16 residues. The entry retains the CDR3 DNA only, 48 bases that are in frame from base 1. Unmatched junction bases come to 8, with V trimmed by 1 base and J by 2 bases.